This T cell receptor beta chain appears in the sequencing data of a study of CD8+ T cells in alopecia areata. On this clone itself: The antigen remains undetermined.

Treatment specified: oral pan-JAK inhibitor, 5-10 mg twice daily. It was cDNA, reverse transcribed from extracted RNA, that served as the sequencing template. The table came from immunoSEQ multiplex PCR; TCRdb's copy has only in-frame clones and leaves some out. The sample contains more than 200,000 clones, about three fifths of which appear only once. Overall study findings and caveats: Numerous clones, expanded in lesions, remained in scalp and blood during tofacitinib. Higher clonality and more expanded CD8+ clones appeared in lesional than normal scalp.

The receptor's source is a human donor with alopecia areata. Sequenced here: CD4+ T cells sorted from blood, sampled at week 4, from a patient treated with tofacitinib.

Written as DNA, the CDR3 is TGTGCCTGGAGTGTCGGGCTCGGGGTTGAAGCTTTCTTT. It yields the protein CAWSVGLGVEAFF. V and J are TRBV30 and TRBJ1-1; D is unclear. Trimming took 0 bases from V and 7 from J, leaving 12 bases between them. The CDR3 spans 13 residues. Germline-derived CDR1 and CDR2 are GTSNPN and SVGIG (reference sequence).